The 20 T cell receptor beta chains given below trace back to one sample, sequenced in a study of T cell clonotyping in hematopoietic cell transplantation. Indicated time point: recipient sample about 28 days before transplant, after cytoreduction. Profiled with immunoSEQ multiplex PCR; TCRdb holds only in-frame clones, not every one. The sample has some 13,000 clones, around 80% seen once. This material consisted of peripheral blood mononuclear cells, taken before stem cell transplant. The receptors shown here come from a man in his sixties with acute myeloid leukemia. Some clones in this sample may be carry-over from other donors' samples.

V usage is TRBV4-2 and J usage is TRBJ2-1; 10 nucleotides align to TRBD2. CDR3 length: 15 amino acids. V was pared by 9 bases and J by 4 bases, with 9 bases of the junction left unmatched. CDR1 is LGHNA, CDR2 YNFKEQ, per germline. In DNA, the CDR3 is TGTGCCAGTAACCCTAGCGGGGGTATGTACAATGAGCAGTTCTTC. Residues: CASNPSGGMYNEQFF.

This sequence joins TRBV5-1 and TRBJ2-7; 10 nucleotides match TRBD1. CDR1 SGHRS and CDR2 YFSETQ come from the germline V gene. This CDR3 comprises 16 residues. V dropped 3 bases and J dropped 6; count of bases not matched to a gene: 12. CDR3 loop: CASSSLMGQGSGEQYF. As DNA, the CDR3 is TGCGCCAGCAGCTCCTTAATGGGACAGGGGTCGGGCGAGCAGTACTTC.

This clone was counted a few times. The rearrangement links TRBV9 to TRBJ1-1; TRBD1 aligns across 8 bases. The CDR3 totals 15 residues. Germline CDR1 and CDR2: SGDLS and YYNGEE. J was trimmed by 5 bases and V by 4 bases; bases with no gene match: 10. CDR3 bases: TGTGCCAGCAGCCCCCGGACAGGGTGGCTGACTGAAGCTTTCTTT. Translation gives CASSPRTGWLTEAFF. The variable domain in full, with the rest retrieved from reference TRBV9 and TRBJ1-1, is DSGVTQTPKHLITATGQRVTLRCSPRSGDLSVYWYQQSLDQGLQFLIQYYNGEERAKGNILERFSAQQFPDLHSELNLSSLELGDSALYFCASSPRTGWLTEAFFGQGTRLTVV.

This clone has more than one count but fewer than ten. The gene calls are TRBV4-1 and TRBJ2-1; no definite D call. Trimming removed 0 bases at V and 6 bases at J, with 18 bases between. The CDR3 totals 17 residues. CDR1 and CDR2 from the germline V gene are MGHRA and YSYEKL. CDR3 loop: CASSQDQVGYNSNEQFF. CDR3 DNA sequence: TGCGCCAGCAGCCAAGATCAAGTCGGCTACAACTCCAATGAGCAGTTCTTC.

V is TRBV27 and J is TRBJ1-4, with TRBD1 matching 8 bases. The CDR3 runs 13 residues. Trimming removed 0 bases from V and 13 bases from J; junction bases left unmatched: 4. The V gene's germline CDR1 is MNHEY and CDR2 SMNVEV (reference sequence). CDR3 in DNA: TGTGCCAGCAGTTTATCGAGGACAGGGAGACTGTTTTTT. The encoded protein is CASSLSRTGRLFF.

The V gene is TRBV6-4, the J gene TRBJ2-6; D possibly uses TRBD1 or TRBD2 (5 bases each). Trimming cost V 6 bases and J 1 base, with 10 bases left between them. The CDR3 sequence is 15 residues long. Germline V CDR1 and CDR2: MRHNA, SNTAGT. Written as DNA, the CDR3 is TGTGCCAGCAGCGAGGGGAGTTCTGGGGCCAACGTCCTGACTTTC. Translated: CASSEGSSGANVLTF.

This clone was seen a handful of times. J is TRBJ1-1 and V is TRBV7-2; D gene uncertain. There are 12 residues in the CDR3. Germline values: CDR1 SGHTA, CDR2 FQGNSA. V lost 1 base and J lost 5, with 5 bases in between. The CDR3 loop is CASSLGLTEAFF. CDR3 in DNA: TGTGCCAGCAGCTTAGGACTTACTGAAGCTTTCTTT.

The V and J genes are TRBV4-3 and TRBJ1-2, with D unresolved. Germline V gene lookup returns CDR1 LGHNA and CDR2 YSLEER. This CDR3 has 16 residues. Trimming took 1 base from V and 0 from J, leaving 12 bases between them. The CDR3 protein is CASSQVAGETNYGYTF. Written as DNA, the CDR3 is TGCGCCAGCAGCCAAGTCGCAGGAGAAACTAACTATGGCTACACCTTC.

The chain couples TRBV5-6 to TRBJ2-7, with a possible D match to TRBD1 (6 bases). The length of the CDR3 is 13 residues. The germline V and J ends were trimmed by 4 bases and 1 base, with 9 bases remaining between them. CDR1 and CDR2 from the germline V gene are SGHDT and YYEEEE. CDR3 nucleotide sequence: TGTGCCAGCAGCGCACAGGGTTCCTACGAGCAGTACTTC. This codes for CASSAQGSYEQYF.

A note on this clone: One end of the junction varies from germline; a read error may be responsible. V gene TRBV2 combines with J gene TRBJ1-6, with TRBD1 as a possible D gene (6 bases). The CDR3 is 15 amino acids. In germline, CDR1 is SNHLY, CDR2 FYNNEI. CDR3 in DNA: TGTGCCAGCACTGAACAGGGAGGGGGTTATTCACCCCTCCACTTT. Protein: CASTEQGGGYSPLHF.

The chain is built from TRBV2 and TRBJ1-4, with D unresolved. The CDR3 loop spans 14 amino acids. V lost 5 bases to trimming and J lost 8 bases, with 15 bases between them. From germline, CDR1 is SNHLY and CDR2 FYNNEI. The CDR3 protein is CASSSFGSSEKLFF. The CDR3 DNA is TGTGCCAGCAGTTCCTTCGGTAGTAGCGAAAAACTGTTTTTT.

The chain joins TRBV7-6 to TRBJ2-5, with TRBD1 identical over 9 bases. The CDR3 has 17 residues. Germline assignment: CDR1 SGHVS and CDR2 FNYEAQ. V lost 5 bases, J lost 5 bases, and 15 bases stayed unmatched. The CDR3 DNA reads TGTGCCAGCAGCCAAGAGGTGGGGGACAGGGATCATGAGACCCAGTACTTC. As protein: CASSQEVGDRDHETQYF.

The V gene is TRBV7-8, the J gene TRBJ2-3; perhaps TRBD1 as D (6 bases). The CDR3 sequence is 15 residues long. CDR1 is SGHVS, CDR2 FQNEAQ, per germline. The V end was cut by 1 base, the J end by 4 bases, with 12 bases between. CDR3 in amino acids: CASSLVGAGSDTQYF. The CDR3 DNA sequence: TGTGCCAGCAGCTTAGTGGGGGCAGGTTCAGATACGCAGTATTTT. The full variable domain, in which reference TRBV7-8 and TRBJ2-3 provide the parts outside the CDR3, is GAGVSQSPRYKVAKRGQDVALRCDPISGHVSLFWYQQALGQGPEFLTYFQNEAQLDKSGLPSDRFFAERPEGSVSTLKIQRTQQEDSAVYLCASSLVGAGSDTQYFGPGTRLTVL.

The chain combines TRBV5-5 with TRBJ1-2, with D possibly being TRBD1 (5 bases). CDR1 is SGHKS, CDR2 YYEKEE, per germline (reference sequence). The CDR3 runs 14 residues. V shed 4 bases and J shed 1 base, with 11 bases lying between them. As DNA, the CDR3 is TGTGCCAGCAGCACACCACAGGTTAACTATGGCTACACCTTC. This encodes CASSTPQVNYGYTF.

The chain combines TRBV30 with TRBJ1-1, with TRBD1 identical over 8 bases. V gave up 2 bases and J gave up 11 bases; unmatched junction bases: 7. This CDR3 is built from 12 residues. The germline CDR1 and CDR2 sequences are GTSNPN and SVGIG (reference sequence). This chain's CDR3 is CAWSRQTGEAFF. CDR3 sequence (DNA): TGTGCCTGGAGTAGGCAGACAGGGGAGGCTTTCTTT.

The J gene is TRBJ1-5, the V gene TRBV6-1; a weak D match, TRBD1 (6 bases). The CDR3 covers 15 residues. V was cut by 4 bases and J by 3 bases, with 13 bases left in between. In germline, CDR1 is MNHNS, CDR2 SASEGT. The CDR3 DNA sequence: TGTGCCAGCAGTGGACAGGTGGCCCACAATCAGCCCCAGCATTTT. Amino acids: CASSGQVAHNQPQHF.

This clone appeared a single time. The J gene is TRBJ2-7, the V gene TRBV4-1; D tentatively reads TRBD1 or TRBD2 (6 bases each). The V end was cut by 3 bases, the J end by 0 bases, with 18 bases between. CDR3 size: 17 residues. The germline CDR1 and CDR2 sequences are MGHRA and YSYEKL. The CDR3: CASSQGQWRGSSYEQYF. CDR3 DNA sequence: TGCGCCAGCAGCCAGGGACAATGGAGGGGGAGCTCCTACGAGCAGTACTTC.

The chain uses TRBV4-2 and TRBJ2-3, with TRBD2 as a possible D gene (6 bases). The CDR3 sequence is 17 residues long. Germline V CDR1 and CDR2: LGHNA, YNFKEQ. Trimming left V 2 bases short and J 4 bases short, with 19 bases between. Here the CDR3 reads CASSQLRGASEADTQYF. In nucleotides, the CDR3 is TGTGCCAGCAGCCAACTTCGAGGGGCTAGCGAAGCAGATACGCAGTATTTT.

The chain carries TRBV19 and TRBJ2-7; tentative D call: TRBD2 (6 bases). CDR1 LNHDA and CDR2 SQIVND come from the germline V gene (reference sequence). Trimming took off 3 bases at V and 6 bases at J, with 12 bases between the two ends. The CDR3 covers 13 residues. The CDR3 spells CASSIGAGSEQYF. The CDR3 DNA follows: TGTGCCAGTAGTATCGGGGCGGGGAGCGAGCAGTACTTC. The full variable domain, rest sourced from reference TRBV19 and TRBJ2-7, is DGGITQSPKYLFRKEGQNVTLSCEQNLNHDAMYWYRQDPGQGLRLIYYSQIVNDFQKGDIAEGYSVSREKKESFPLTVTSAQKNPTAFYLCASSIGAGSEQYFGPGTRLTVT.

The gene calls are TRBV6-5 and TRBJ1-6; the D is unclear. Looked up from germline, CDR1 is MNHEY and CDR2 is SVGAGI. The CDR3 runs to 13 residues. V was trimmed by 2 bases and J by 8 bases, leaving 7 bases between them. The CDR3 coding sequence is TGTGCCAGCAGTTACAACGGCGATTCACCCCTCCACTTT. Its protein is CASSYNGDSPLHF.